Detailed here is one T cell receptor (beta chain). The antigen remains unidentified. This sample is drawn from a study of T cell responses to AZD1222 COVID-19 vaccine. Whole-study results and caveats: Repertoire sampling happened only post peak T cell response. Clonal diversity was possibly underestimated, and white British individuals and females predominated among donors. Baseline serostatus was positive in only a handful of AZD1222 recipients. Of spike-specific TCRs, nearly half reportedly target regions left unmutated in variants.

This CDR3 spans 13 amino acids. Trimming took off 0 bases at V and 4 bases at J, with 6 bases between the two ends. The germline V gene has CDR1 MNHEY and CDR2 SVGAGI. Produced via immunoSEQ multiplex PCR; TCRdb's table is partial and in-frame only. Of about 180,000 clones listed, around 90% are singletons. J is TRBJ1-1 and V is TRBV6-5; D is ambiguous. This TCR came from an adult who received the AZD1222 COVID-19 vaccine. The sequencing here drew on peripheral blood, taken 28 days after the second AZD1222 dose. The CDR3 bases are TGTGCCAGCAGTTACTCGTGGGGCACTGAAGCTTTCTTT. This sequence encodes CASSYSWGTEAFF.